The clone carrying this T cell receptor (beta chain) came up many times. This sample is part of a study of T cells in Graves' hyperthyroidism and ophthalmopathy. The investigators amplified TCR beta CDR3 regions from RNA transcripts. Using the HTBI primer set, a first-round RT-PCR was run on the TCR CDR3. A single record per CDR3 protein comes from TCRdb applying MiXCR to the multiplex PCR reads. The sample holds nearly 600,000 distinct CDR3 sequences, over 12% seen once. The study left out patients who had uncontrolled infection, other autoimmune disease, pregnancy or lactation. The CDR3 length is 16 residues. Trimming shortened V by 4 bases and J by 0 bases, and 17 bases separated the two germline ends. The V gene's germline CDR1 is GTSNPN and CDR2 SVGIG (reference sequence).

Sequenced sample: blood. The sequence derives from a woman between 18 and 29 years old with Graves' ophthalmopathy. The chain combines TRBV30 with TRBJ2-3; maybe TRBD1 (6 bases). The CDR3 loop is CAWIEHPTGSTDTQYF. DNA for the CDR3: TGTGCCTGGATCGAACACCCGACAGGAAGCACAGATACGCAGTATTTT.